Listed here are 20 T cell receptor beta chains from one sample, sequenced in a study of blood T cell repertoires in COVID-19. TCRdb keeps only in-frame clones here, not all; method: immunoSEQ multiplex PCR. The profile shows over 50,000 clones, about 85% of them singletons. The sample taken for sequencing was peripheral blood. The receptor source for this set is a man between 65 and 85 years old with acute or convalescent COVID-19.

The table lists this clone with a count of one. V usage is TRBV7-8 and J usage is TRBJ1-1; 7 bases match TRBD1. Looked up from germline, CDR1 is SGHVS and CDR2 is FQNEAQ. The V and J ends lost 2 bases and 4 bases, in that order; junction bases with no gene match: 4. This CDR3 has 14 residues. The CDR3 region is CASSLNRDSTEAFF. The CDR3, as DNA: TGTGCCAGCAGCTTAAATAGGGACAGCACTGAAGCTTTCTTT.

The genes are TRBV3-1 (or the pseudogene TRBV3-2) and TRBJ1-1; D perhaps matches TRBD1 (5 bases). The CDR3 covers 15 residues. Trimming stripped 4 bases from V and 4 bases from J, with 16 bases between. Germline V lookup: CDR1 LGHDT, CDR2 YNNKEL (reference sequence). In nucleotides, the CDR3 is TGTGCCAGCAGCCTCTCAAAGCAGGGTGGCACTGAAGCTTTCTTT. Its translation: CASSLSKQGGTEAFF.

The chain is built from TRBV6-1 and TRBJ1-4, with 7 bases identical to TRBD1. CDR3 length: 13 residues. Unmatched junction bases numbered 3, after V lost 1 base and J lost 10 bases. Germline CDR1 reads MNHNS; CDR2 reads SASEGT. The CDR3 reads CASSEGQGVKLFF. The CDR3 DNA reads TGTGCCAGCAGTGAAGGACAGGGCGTAAAACTGTTTTTT.

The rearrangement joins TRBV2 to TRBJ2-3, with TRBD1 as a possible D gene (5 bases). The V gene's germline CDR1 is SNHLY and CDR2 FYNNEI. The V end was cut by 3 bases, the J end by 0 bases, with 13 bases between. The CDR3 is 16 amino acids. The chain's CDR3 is CASSDARDSSTDTQYF. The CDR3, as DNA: TGTGCCAGCAGTGATGCCAGGGATTCGAGCACAGATACGCAGTATTTT.

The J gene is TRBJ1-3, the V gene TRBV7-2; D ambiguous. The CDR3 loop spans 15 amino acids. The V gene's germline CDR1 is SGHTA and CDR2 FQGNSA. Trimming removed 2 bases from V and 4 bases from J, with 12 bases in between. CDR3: CASSLSRFSGNTIYF. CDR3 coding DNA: TGTGCCAGCAGCTTATCCCGTTTTAGCGGAAACACCATATATTTT.

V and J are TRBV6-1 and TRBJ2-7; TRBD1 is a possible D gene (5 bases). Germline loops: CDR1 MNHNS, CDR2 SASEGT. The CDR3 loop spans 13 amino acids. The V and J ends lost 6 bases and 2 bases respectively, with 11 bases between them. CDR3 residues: CASRQGAAYEQYF. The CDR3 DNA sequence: TGTGCCAGCAGGCAAGGGGCCGCCTACGAGCAGTACTTC.

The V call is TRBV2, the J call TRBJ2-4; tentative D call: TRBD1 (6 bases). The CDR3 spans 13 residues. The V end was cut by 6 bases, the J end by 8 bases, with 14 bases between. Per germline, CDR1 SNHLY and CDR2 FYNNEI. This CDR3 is CASSGQSRDIQYF. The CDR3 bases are TGTGCCAGCAGCGGACAGTCTAGGGACATTCAGTACTTC. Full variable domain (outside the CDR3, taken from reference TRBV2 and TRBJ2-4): EPEVTQTPSHQVTQMGQEVILRCVPISNHLYFYWYRQILGQKVEFLVSFYNNEISEKSEIFDDQFSVERPDGSNFTLKIRSTKLEDSAMYFCASSGQSRDIQYFGAGTRLSVL.

CDR3 bases: TGCGCCAGCAGCCCGGGGGGACAGGGTATATACGAGCAGTACTTC. Translating it yields CASSPGGQGIYEQYF. V is TRBV5-1 and J is TRBJ2-7; TRBD1 aligns across 9 bases. The V segment lost 4 bases and the J segment 4 bases; nucleotides outside the gene matches: 9. This CDR3 region has 15 residues. CDR1 SGHRS and CDR2 YFSETQ come from the germline V gene.

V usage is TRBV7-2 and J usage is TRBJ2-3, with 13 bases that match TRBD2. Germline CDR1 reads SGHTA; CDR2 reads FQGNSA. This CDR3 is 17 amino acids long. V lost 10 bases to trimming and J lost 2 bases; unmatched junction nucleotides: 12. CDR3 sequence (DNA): TGTGCCACCCTTGGACTAGCGGGGGCCCGCTACACAGATACGCAGTATTTT. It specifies CATLGLAGARYTDTQYF.

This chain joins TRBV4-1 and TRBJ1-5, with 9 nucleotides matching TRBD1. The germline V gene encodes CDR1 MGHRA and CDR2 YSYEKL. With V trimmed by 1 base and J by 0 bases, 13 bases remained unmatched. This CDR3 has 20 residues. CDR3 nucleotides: TGCGCCAGCAGCCAAGTCTCCGGGACAGGGAGGACTCTTAGCAATCAGCCCCAGCATTTT. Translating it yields CASSQVSGTGRTLSNQPQHF.

The CDR3 DNA is TGTGCCAGTAGCATGACAGCTACCTACGAGCAGTACTTC. It specifies CASSMTATYEQYF. The V and J genes are TRBV19 and TRBJ2-7, with D perhaps matching TRBD1 (5 bases). The CDR3 has 13 residues. The V and J ends lost 6 bases and 2 bases respectively, with 11 bases between them. Germline V gives CDR1 LNHDA, CDR2 SQIVND (reference sequence).

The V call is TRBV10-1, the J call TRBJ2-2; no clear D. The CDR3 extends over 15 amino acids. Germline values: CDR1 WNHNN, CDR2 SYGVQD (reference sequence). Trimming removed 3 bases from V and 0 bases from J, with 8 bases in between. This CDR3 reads CASSDGQANTGELFF. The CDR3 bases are TGCGCCAGCAGTGATGGGCAGGCGAACACCGGGGAGCTGTTTTTT.

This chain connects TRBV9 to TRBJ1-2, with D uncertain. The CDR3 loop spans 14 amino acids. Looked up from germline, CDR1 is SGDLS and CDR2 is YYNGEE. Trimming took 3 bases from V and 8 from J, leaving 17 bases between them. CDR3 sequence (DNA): TGTGCCAGCAGCGCCCCCCAACCTACCCGGGGCTACACCTTC. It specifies CASSAPQPTRGYTF.

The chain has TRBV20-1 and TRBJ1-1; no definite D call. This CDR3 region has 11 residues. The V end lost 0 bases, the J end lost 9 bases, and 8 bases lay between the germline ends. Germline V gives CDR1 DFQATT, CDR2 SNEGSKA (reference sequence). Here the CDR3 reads CSAREGAKAFF. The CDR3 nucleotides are TGCAGTGCTAGAGAGGGAGCAAAAGCTTTCTTT.

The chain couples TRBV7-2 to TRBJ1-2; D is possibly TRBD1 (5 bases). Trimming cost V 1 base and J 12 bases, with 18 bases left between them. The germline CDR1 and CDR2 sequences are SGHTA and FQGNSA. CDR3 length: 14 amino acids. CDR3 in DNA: TGTGCCAGCAGCTTAGGCGGACATCCTGGGGCCGACACCTTC. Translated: CASSLGGHPGADTF.

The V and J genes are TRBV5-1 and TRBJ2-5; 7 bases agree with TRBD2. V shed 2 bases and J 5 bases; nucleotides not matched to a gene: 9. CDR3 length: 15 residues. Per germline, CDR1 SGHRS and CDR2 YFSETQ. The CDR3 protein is CASSFGGTPGETQYF. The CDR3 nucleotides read TGCGCCAGCAGCTTCGGGGGGACGCCGGGGGAGACCCAGTACTTC.

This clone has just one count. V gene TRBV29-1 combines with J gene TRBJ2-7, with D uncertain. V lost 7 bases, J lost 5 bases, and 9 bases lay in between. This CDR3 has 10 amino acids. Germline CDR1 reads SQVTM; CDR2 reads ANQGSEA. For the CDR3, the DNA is TGCAGCGCTCCGGAGAACGAGCAGTACTTC. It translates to CSAPENEQYF.

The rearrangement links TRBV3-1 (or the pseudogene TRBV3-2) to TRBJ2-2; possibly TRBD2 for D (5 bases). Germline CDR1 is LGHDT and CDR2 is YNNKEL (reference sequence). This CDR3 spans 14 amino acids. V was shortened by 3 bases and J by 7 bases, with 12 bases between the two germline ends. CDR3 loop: CASSQGRGRGELFF. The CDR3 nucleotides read TGTGCCAGCAGCCAGGGTAGAGGGCGCGGGGAGCTGTTTTTT.

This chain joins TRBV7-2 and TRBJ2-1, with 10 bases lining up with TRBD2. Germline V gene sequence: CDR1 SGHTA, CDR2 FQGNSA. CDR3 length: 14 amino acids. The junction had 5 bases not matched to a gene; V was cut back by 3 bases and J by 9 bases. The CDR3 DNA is TGTGCCAGCAGCTTGTATAGCGGGGGGTCTGAGCAGTTCTTC. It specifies CASSLYSGGSEQFF.

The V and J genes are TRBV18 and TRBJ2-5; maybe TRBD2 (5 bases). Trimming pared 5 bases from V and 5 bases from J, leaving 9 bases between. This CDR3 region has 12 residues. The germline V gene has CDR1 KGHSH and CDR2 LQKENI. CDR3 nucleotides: TGTGCCAGCTCAGAGGGCGAGGAGACCCAGTACTTC. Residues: CASSEGEETQYF.